The rows below give T cell receptor beta chains drawn from one sample of a study of T cell changes during pregnancy in multiple sclerosis. Sequencing was performed with immunoSEQ multiplex PCR; in TCRdb, only in-frame clones are kept and a portion is missing. Of about 97,000 clones listed, approximately 90% are singletons. This specimen consisted of peripheral blood, obtained in the second trimester of pregnancy. These receptor sequences come from a female donor in good health, enrolled as a control in a pregnancy study. The CDR3 runs from the conserved cysteine through the conserved F or W. D genes are given only for firm matches. The size of a clone is reported for some rows only, either as once, few or many, or as a class for expanded clones.

v_call	j_call	d_call	clone_size	cdr3_aa	cdr3_nt
TRBV15	TRBJ2-6	-	-	CATSGRAGANVLTF	TGTGCCACCAGCGGCAGGGCTGGGGCCAACGTCCTGACTTTC
TRBV6-1	TRBJ1-5	TRBD1	-	CATGDRGARQPQHF	TGTGCCACCGGGGACAGGGGAGCTCGTCAGCCCCAGCATTTT
TRBV4-3	TRBJ1-2	TRBD1	-	CASSLTGGEFFNYGYTF	TGCGCCAGCAGCCTCACAGGGGGGGAATTTTTCAACTATGGCTACACCTTC
TRBV7-2	TRBJ2-1	TRBD2	-	CASSLVLAGQGNYNEQFF	TGTGCCAGCAGCTTAGTACTAGCGGGACAAGGGAACTACAATGAGCAGTTCTTC
TRBV7-9	TRBJ2-3	TRBD2	-	CASSVGLAGRGDTQYF	TGTGCCAGCAGCGTTGGACTAGCGGGACGGGGAGATACGCAGTATTTT
TRBV7-8	TRBJ2-2	-	few	CASSSGLDANTGELFF	TGTGCCAGCAGCTCGGGACTCGATGCAAACACCGGGGAGCTGTTTTTT
TRBV6-1	TRBJ2-7	-	-	CASSKQGYEQYF	TGTGCCAGCAGCAAACAGGGCTACGAGCAGTACTTC
TRBV5-1	TRBJ1-2	TRBD1	-	CASSLTGTAYGYTF	TGCGCCAGCAGCTTAACCGGGACAGCCTATGGCTACACCTTC
TRBV29-1	TRBJ2-1	TRBD2	-	CSVASGVGHNEQFF	TGCAGCGTCGCCAGCGGGGTGGGTCACAATGAGCAGTTCTTC
TRBV6-1	TRBJ2-3	-	-	CASSSQGADTQYF	TGTGCCAGCAGCTCACAGGGCGCAGATACGCAGTATTTT
TRBV7-2	TRBJ2-3	TRBD2	-	CASSLPSGRLSDTQYF	TGTGCCAGCAGCTTACCTAGCGGGAGGTTGTCAGATACGCAGTATTTT
TRBV15	TRBJ2-5	TRBD2	-	CATSRGAVSGGARETQYF	TGTGCCACCAGCAGGGGGGCAGTAAGCGGGGGGGCCCGAGAGACCCAGTACTTC
TRBV11-2	TRBJ1-2	-	-	CASSLERDYGYTF	TGTGCCAGCAGCTTAGAACGGGACTATGGCTACACCTTC
TRBV5-4	TRBJ1-5	TRBD1	-	CASSLGTGINQPQHF	TGTGCCAGCAGCTTGGGGACAGGGATCAATCAGCCCCAGCATTTT
TRBV5-1	TRBJ2-2	TRBD2	once	CASSFRLAENTGELFF	TGCGCCAGCAGCTTTAGACTAGCGGAGAACACCGGGGAGCTGTTTTTT
TRBV28	TRBJ2-1	-	-	CASTIGGGMRNEQFF	TGTGCCAGCACCATCGGCGGCGGGATGAGGAATGAGCAGTTCTTC
TRBV28	TRBJ1-2	TRBD1	-	CASRRQGSYGYTF	TGTGCCAGCAGGCGACAGGGAAGCTATGGCTACACCTTC
TRBV7-7	TRBJ2-2	TRBD2	-	CASTRRSGAGELFF	TGTGCTAGCACCCGGCGGAGCGGGGCCGGGGAGCTGTTTTTT
TRBV15	TRBJ2-1	TRBD2	once	CATSRAGLAGLYNEQFF	TGTGCCACCAGCAGAGCGGGACTAGCGGGTCTATACAATGAGCAGTTCTTC
TRBV7-6	TRBJ1-5	-	few	CASSRGDPQHF	TGTGCCAGCAGCCGGGGGGATCCCCAGCATTTT
TRBV4-3	TRBJ1-2	TRBD1	once	CASSQDTGSRGQVDGYTF	TGCGCCAGCAGCCAAGATACGGGTTCAAGGGGACAGGTCGATGGCTACACCTTC
TRBV5-1	TRBJ2-1	-	-	CASSTPLLYNEQFF	TGCGCCAGCAGCACACCTCTTTTGTACAATGAGCAGTTCTTC
TRBV15	TRBJ2-5	TRBD2	-	CATSSPGRAGGETQYF	TGTGCCACCAGCAGCCCAGGGAGGGCCGGGGGAGAGACCCAGTACTTC
TRBV5-1	TRBJ1-4	TRBD1	-	CASSPPGTAQAEKLFF	TGCGCCAGCAGCCCGCCAGGGACAGCACAGGCGGAAAAACTGTTTTTT
TRBV30	TRBJ2-3	TRBD1	-	CAWSTGQAGTDTQYF	TGTGCCTGGAGTACGGGACAGGCAGGCACAGATACGCAGTATTTT
TRBV7-9	TRBJ2-1	TRBD1	-	CASSPTGVNNEQFF	TGTGCCAGCAGCCCGACAGGGGTTAACAATGAGCAGTTCTTC
TRBV21-1	TRBJ1-1	-	-	CASSASTGDEAEAFF	TGTGCCAGCAGCGCCTCAACAGGGGATGAGGCTGAAGCTTTCTTT
TRBV19	TRBJ1-2	TRBD1	-	CASSIGPGTGDSNYGYTF	TGTGCCAGTAGTATAGGTCCCGGGACAGGGGACTCTAACTATGGCTACACCTTC
TRBV14	TRBJ2-1	TRBD2	-	CASSLLAGGTNSYNEQFF	TGTGCCAGCAGCCTGCTAGCGGGGGGCACTAACTCCTACAATGAGCAGTTCTTC
TRBV12-1	TRBJ1-1	-	-	CASSSSQNTEAFF	TGTGCCAGCAGCTCGAGCCAGAACACTGAAGCTTTCTTT
TRBV6-5	TRBJ2-7	-	-	CASRRDRNSYEQYF	TGTGCCAGCAGGCGCGACAGGAACTCCTACGAGCAGTACTTC
TRBV10-2	TRBJ2-7	-	-	CASTDTLSYEQYF	TGCGCCAGCACTGACACTCTCTCCTACGAGCAGTACTTC
TRBV2	TRBJ1-5	-	-	CASSGNRNQPQHF	TGTGCCAGCAGTGGTAACAGGAATCAGCCCCAGCATTTT
TRBV5-1	TRBJ1-1	TRBD1	-	CASSLAPGTGGRGTEAFF	TGCGCCAGCAGCTTGGCCCCCGGGACAGGGGGCAGAGGCACTGAAGCTTTCTTT
TRBV10-3	TRBJ1-3	-	-	CAISDVQTPSGNTIYF	TGTGCCATCAGTGATGTACAGACCCCCTCTGGAAACACCATATATTTT
TRBV7-6	TRBJ1-5	TRBD1	-	CASSLGQGYNQPQHF	TGTGCCAGCAGCTTAGGACAGGGCTACAATCAGCCCCAGCATTTT
TRBV19	TRBJ1-1	TRBD1	-	CASSMTGTGRPEAFF	TGTGCCAGTAGTATGACCGGGACAGGGCGTCCTGAAGCTTTCTTT
TRBV6-5	TRBJ1-1	-	-	CASSYSSSGGAFF	TGTGCCAGCAGTTACTCGAGTTCGGGAGGAGCTTTCTTT
TRBV25-1	TRBJ1-5	TRBD1	-	CASGGQGINQPQHF	TGTGCCAGCGGGGGACAGGGGATCAATCAGCCCCAGCATTTT
TRBV6-5	TRBJ1-4	TRBD1	-	CASRGRTGSEKLFF	TGTGCCAGCAGGGGGAGGACAGGGAGTGAAAAACTGTTTTTT